Below, 7 T cell receptor beta chains from the same sample are listed, as sequenced in a study of CD8+ T cells in alopecia areata. Extraction of RNA preceded its reverse transcription into cDNA, which served as the sequencing template. Assay: immunoSEQ multiplex PCR; the TCRdb copy retains only in-frame clones and omits some. This table holds under 350,000 clones, roughly 50% found once. The treatment: oral pan-JAK inhibitor, 5-10 mg twice daily. This specimen was CD4+ T cells sorted from blood, taken at week 24, from a patient treated with tofacitinib. These receptors were taken from a human donor with alopecia areata.

The chain joins TRBV5-1 to TRBJ2-5; 12 nucleotides align to TRBD1. This CDR3 contains 15 residues. Germline CDR1 SGHRS, CDR2 YFSETQ. Unmatched junction bases numbered 6, after V lost 7 bases and J lost 2 bases. This CDR3 reads CASGDRGPSQETQYF. The CDR3 DNA sequence: TGCGCCAGCGGGGACAGGGGGCCGTCTCAAGAGACCCAGTACTTC. The whole variable domain, filled in from reference TRBV5-1 and TRBJ2-5, reads KAGVTQTPRYLIKTRGQQVTLSCSPISGHRSVSWYQQTPGQGLQFLFEYFSETQRNKGNFPGRFSGRQFSNSRSEMNVSTLELGDSALYLCASGDRGPSQETQYFGPGTRLLVL.

The chain combines TRBV30 with TRBJ1-2; tentative D call: TRBD1 (5 bases). Trimming took off 0 bases at V and 2 bases at J, with 10 bases between the two ends. Germline CDR1 GTSNPN, CDR2 SVGIG (reference sequence). The length of the CDR3 is 14 residues. The CDR3 reads CAWSVRGRNYGYTF. The CDR3 coding sequence is TGTGCCTGGAGTGTTCGGGGCAGAAACTATGGCTACACCTTC.

The chain has TRBV5-1 and TRBJ2-7, with 10 bases fitting TRBD1. Germline-derived CDR1 and CDR2 are SGHRS and YFSETQ. The CDR3 has 14 residues. Trimming cost V 6 bases and J 6 bases; bases outside gene matches: 9. CDR3 amino acids: CASTNRDRGAEQYF. The CDR3 DNA is TGCGCCAGCACCAACCGGGACAGGGGAGCCGAGCAGTACTTC.

The J gene is TRBJ1-6, the V gene TRBV4-3, with D maybe TRBD1 (5 bases). Germline CDR1 is LGHNA and CDR2 is YSLEER. CDR3 length: 16 amino acids. V was clipped by 0 bases and J by 8 bases, with 14 bases between them. The CDR3 reads CASSQEGTGLDSPLHF. CDR3 nucleotide sequence: TGCGCCAGCAGCCAAGAGGGGACGGGACTCGATTCACCCCTCCACTTT.

This chain joins TRBV4-2 and TRBJ2-2, with D hard to call. V was clipped by 3 bases and J by 6 bases, with 11 bases between them. There are 14 residues in the CDR3. Germline V gene lookup returns CDR1 LGHNA and CDR2 YNFKEQ. The DNA of the CDR3 is TGTGCCAGCAGCCACCCCGAAAGGCCCGGGGAGCTGTTTTTT. It encodes CASSHPERPGELFF.

This clone has more than one count but fewer than ten. V is TRBV19 and J is TRBJ1-2; 7 positions agree with TRBD1. This CDR3 has 14 residues. Losses at the gene ends were 5 bases for V and 2 bases for J; bases not matched to a gene: 5. CDR1 and CDR2 (germline): LNHDA, SQIVND (reference sequence). This chain's CDR3 is CASSSGTVNYGYTF. In DNA, the CDR3 is TGTGCCAGTAGTTCCGGGACAGTGAACTATGGCTACACCTTC. Full variable domain (remainder filled in from reference TRBV19 and TRBJ1-2): DGGITQSPKYLFRKEGQNVTLSCEQNLNHDAMYWYRQDPGQGLRLIYYSQIVNDFQKGDIAEGYSVSREKKESFPLTVTSAQKNPTAFYLCASSSGTVNYGYTFGSGTRLTVV.

The rearrangement uses TRBV15 and TRBJ2-7, with 12 bases identical to TRBD1. The CDR3 covers 15 residues. Per the germline V gene, CDR1 is LNHNV and CDR2 is YYDKDF (reference sequence). With V trimmed by 1 base and J by 4 bases, 2 bases remained unmatched. CDR3 coding DNA: TGTGCCACCAGCAGAGTGGGACAGGGGGCTTACGAGCAGTACTTC. It specifies CATSRVGQGAYEQYF.